The clone carrying this T cell receptor beta chain has just a few counts. Its antigen remains unidentified. Stable hyperthyroidism: no ophthalmopathy progression over 18 months of follow-up. Orbital computed tomography and thyroid ultrasound, together with serum TRAb and thyroxine and clinical symptoms, were used for diagnoses. V gave up 3 bases and J gave up 0 bases, with 17 bases separating them. This CDR3 spans 18 amino acids. Germline lookup yields CDR1 MNHEY and CDR2 SVGAGI. From RNA transcripts, TCR beta CDR3 regions were amplified. The TCR CDR3 was amplified in a first-round RT-PCR using the HTBI primer set. In TCRdb, the multiplex PCR reads were re-called with MiXCR into one record per CDR3 protein. The sample contains hundreds of thousands of distinct CDR3 sequences, approximately 14% of which appear only once. The source of the sample is a study of T cells in Graves' hyperthyroidism and ophthalmopathy. Study background: It was at initial diagnosis, before any treatment, that peripheral blood was collected.

Study-wide results and caveats: For ophthalmopathy, model prediction preceded onset by a median about 6.2 months.

The source material was blood. The chain has TRBV6-5 and TRBJ1-4, with D tentatively TRBD1 (6 bases). This TCR was recovered from a woman under 30 with Graves' hyperthyroidism. For the CDR3, the DNA is TGTGCCAGCAGTTATAGGGCCCACAGGACAGCAACTAATGAAAAACTGTTTTTT. Its protein product is CASSYRAHRTATNEKLFF.